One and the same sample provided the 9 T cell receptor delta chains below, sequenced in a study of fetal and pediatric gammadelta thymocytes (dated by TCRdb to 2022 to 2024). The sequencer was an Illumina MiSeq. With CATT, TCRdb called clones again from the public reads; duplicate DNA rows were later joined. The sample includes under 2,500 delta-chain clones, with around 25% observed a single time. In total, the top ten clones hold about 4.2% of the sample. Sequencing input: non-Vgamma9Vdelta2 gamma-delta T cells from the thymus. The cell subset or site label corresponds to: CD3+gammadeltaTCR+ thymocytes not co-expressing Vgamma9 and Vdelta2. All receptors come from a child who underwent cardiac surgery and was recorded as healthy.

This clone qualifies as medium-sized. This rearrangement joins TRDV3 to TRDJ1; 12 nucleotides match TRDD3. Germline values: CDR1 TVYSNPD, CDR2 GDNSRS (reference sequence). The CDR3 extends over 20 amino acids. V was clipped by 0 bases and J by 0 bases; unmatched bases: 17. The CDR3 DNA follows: TGTGCCTTTAGGATTCCTTCCTACAGGCTGGGGGATACGTACACCGATAAACTCATCTTT. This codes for CAFRIPSYRLGDTYTDKLIF.

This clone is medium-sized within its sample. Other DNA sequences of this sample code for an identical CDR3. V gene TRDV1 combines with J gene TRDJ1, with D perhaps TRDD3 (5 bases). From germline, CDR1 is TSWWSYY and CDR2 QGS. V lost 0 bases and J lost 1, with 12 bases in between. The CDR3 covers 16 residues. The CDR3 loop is CALGELAYTFTDKLIF. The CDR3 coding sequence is TGTGCTCTTGGGGAACTGGCCTATACGTTCACCGATAAACTCATCTTT.

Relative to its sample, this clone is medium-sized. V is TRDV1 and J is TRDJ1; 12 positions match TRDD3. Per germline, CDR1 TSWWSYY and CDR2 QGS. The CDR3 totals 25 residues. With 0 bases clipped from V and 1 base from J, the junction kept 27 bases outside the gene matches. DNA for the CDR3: TGTGCTCTTGGGGAACTGGGTCGGTTCCTACCCTTCGTTCTGGGGGATACGGTCAGCACCGATAAACTCATCTTT. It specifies CALGELGRFLPFVLGDTVSTDKLIF.

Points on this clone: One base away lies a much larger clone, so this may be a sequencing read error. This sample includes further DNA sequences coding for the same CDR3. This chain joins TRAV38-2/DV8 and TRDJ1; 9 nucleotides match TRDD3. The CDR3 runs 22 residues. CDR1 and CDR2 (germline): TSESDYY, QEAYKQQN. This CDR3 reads CAYRSVRTSQELLGDSTDKLIF. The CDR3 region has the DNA TGTGCCTATAGGAGCGTACGGACTTCTCAGGAGTTACTGGGGGACTCCACCGATAAACTCATCTTT.

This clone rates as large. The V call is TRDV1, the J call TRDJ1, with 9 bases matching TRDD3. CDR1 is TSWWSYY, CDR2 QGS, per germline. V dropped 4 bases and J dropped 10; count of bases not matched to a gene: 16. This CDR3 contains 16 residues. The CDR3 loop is CALGAPLGPGGWGLIF. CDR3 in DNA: TGTGCTCTTGGGGCCCCCTTGGGTCCTGGGGGATGGGGACTCATCTTT.

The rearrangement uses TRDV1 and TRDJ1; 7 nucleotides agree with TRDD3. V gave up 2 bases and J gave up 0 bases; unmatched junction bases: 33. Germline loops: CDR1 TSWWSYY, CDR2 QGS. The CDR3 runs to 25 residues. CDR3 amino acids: CALGEGSRFYRYAVGDIRYTDKLIF. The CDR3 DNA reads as TGTGCTCTTGGGGAAGGATCAAGGTTCTACCGGTACGCGGTAGGGGATATCAGGTACACCGATAAACTCATCTTT.

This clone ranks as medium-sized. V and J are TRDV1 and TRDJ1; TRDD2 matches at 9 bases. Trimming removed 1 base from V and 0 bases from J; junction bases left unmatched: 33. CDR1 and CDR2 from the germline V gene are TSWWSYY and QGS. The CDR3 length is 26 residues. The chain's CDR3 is CALGEPGLPTTPITRGDLMYTDKLIF. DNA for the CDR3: TGTGCTCTTGGGGAACCCGGCCTTCCTACAACTCCTATAACTAGGGGGGATCTAATGTACACCGATAAACTCATCTTT.

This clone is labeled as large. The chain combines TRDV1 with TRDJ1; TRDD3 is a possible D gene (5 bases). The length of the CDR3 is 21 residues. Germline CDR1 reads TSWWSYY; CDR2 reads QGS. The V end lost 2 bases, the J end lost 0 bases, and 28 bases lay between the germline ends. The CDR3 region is CALGESWGRGTISSYTDKLIF. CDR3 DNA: TGTGCTCTTGGGGAAAGTTGGGGAAGAGGGACCATCTCCTCGTACACCGATAAACTCATCTTT.

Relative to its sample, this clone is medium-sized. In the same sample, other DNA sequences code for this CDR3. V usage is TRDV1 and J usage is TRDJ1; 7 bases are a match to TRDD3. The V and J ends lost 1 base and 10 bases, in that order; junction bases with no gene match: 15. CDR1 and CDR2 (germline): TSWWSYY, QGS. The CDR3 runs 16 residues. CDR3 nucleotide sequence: TGTGCTCTTGGGGAACCAGGTACTGGGGCCAAGGGGAGACTCATCTTT. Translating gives CALGEPGTGAKGRLIF.